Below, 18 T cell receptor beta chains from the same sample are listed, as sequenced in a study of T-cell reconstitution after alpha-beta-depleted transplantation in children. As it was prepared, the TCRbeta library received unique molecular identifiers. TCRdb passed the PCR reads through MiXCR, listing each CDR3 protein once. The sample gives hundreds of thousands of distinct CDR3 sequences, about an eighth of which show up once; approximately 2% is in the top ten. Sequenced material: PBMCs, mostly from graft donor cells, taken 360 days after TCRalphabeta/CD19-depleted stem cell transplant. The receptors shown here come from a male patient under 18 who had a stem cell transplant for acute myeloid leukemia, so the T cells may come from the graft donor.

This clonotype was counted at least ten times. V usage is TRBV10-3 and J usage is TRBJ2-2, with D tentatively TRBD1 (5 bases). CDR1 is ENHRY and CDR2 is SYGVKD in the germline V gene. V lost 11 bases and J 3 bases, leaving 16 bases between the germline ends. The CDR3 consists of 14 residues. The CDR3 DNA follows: TGTGCCTTCCGGGCCAGGGTGGACACCGGGGAGCTGTTTTTT. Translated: CAFRARVDTGELFF.

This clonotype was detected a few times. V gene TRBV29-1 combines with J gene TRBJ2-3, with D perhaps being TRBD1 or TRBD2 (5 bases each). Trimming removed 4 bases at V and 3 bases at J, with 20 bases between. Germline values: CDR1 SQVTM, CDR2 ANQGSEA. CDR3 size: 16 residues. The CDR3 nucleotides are TGCAGCGTTGCATACTTCCCGGGACCGGGGACAGATACGCAGTATTTT. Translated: CSVAYFPGPGTDTQYF.

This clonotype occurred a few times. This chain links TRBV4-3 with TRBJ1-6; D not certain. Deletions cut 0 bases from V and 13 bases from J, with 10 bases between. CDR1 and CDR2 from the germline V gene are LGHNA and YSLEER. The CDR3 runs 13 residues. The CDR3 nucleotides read TGCGCCAGCAGCCAAGATCTAGGCCCGCCCCTCCACTTT. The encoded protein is CASSQDLGPPLHF.

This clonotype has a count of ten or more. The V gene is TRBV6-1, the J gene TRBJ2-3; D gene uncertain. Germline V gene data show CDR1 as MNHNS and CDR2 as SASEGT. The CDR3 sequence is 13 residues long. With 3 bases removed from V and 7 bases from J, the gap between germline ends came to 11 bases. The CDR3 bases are TGTGCCAGCAGTGACCCGCTTTACTATACGCAGTATTTT. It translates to CASSDPLYYTQYF.

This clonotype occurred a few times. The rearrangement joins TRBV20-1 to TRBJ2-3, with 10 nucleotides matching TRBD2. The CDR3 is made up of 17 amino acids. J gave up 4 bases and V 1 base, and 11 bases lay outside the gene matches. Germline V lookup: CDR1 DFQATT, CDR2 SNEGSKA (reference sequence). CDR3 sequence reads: CSARVGKRGGFADTQYF. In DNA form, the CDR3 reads TGCAGTGCTAGAGTCGGGAAGCGGGGGGGGTTCGCAGATACGCAGTATTTT.

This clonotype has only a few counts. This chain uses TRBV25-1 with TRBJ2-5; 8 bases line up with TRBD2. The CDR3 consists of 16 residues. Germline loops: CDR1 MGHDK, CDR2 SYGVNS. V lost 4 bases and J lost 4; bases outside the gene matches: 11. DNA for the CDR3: TGTGCCAGCAGTGGCCGGGGGGGGCTAGGGAGAGAGACCCAGTACTTC. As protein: CASSGRGGLGRETQYF.

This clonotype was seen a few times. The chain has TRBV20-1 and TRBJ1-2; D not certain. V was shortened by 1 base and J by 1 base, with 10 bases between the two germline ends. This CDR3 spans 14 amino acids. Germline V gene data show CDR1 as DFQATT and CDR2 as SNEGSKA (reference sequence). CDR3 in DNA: TGCAGTGCTAGAGCCGACCCAGTTAACTATGGCTACACCTTC. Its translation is CSARADPVNYGYTF.

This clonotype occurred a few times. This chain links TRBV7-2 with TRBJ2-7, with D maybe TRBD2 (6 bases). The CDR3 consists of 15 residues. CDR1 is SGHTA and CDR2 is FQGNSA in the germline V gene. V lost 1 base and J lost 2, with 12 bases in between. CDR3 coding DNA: TGTGCCAGCAGCTTAGGGGGTGGGAGGACCTACGAGCAGTACTTC. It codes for CASSLGGGRTYEQYF.

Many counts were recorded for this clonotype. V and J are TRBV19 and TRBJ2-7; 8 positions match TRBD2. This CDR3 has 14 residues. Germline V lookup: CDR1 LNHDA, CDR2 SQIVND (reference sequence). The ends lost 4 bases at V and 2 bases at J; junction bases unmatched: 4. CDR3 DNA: TGTGCCAGTAGTACAACTAGCGGAACCTACGAGCAGTACTTC. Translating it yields CASSTTSGTYEQYF.

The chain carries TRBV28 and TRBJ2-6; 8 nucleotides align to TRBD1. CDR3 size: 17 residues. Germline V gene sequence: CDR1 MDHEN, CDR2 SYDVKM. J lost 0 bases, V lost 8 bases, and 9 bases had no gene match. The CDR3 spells CASHIGQGLSGANVLTF. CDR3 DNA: TGTGCCAGCCATATAGGACAGGGACTCTCTGGGGCCAACGTCCTGACTTTC.

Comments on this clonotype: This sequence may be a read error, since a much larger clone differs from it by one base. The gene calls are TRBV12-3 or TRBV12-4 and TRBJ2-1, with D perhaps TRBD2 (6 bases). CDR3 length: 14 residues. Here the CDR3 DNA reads TGTGCCAGCATCCGGGAGAGTAGTTCCAATGTGCAGTTCTTC. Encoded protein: CASIRESSSNVQFF.

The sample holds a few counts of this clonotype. The CDR3 DNA is TGTGCCAGCAGTGACCGAACTAGCGGATCCTACAATGAGCAGTTCTTC. Translating gives CASSDRTSGSYNEQFF. The chain carries TRBV6-4 and TRBJ2-1; TRBD2 matches 8 bases. The V segment lost 2 bases and the J segment 1 base; nucleotides outside the gene matches: 4. CDR1 and CDR2 (germline): MRHNA, SNTAGT. The CDR3 is 16 amino acids.

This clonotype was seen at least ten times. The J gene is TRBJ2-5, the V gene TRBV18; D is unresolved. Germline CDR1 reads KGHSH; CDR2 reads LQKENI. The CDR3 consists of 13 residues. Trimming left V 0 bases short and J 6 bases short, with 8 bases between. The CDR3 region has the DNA TGTGCCAGCTCACCACCGAGGTTGAAGACCCAGTACTTC. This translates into CASSPPRLKTQYF.

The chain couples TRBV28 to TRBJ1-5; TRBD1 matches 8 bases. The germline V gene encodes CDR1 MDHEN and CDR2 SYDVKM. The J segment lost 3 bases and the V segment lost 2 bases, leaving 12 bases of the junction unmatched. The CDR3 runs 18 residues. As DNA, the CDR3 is TGTGCCAGCAGTTTACAGGGTCTGGACAGGGTGATCAATCAGCCCCAGCATTTT. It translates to CASSLQGLDRVINQPQHF.

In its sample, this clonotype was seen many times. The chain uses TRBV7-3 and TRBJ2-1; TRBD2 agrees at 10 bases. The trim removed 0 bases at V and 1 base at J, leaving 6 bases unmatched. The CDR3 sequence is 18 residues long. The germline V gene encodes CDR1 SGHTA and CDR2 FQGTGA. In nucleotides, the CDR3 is TGTGCCAGCAGCTTAACGTTTGCTAGCGGGAGTTCCTACAATGAGCAGTTCTTC. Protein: CASSLTFASGSSYNEQFF.

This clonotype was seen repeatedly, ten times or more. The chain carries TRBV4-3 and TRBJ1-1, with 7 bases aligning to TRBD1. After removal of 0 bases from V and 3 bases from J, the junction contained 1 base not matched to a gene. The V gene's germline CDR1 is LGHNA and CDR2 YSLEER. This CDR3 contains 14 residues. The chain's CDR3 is CASSQEQGYTEAFF. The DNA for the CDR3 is TGCGCCAGCAGCCAAGAACAGGGGTACACTGAAGCTTTCTTT.

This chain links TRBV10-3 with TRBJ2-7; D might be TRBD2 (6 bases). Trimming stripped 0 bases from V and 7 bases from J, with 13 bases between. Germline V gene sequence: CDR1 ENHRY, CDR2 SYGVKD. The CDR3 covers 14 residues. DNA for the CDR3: TGTGCCATCAGTGAGTCAACCGGGGCGGGGGAGCAGTACTTC. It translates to CAISESTGAGEQYF.

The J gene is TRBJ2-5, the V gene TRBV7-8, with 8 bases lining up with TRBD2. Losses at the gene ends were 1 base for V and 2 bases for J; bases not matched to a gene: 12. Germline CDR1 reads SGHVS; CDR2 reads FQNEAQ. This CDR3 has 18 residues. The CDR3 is CASSLDRLAPRTQETQYF. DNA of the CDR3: TGTGCCAGCAGCTTAGACCGACTAGCGCCTAGAACTCAAGAGACCCAGTACTTC. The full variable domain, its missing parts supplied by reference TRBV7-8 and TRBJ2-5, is GAGVSQSPRYKVAKRGQDVALRCDPISGHVSLFWYQQALGQGPEFLTYFQNEAQLDKSGLPSDRFFAERPEGSVSTLKIQRTQQEDSAVYLCASSLDRLAPRTQETQYFGPGTRLLVL.